A single sample is the source of the 24 T cell receptor beta chains below, sequenced in a study of cytomegalovirus exposure and HLA in healthy donors (dated by TCRdb to 2016 to 2017). The library came from the immunoSEQ multiplex PCR assay. A mixture of 60 forward primers for TCR Vbeta segments and 13 reverse primers for TCR Jbeta segments was used in the multiplex PCR. TCRdb's version of the immuneACCESS table is confined to in-frame rearrangements and falls short of the full clone set. An unresolved V gene accounts for under half of the shortfall where checked; the remainder is of unknown origin. The sample table shows about 200,000 clones, and 86% are seen once. The ten largest account for roughly 0.32% of the sample. The sample was PBMCs. The receptors were sampled from a woman aged 25 to 39 in good health and CMV-seronegative.

Details on this clone: Other DNA sequences in this specimen translate into the identical CDR3. V is TRBV5-1 and J is TRBJ2-1, with TRBD1 matching 8 bases. Trimming took 2 bases from V and 6 from J; bases not matched to a gene: 4. The CDR3 has 14 amino acids. The germline gives CDR1 SGHRS, CDR2 YFSETQ. CDR3: CASSFGQGGNEQFF. Here the CDR3 DNA reads TGCGCCAGCAGCTTCGGACAGGGTGGCAATGAGCAGTTCTTC.

The rearrangement uses TRBV4-1 and TRBJ1-5, with 7 bases that match TRBD1. Germline CDR1 and CDR2: MGHRA and YSYEKL. Trimming took 4 bases from V and 0 from J; bases not matched to a gene: 3. The CDR3 has 15 amino acids. In nucleotides, the CDR3 is TGCGCCAGCAGCCTACAGGGGAATAGCAATCAGCCCCAGCATTTT. Translating gives CASSLQGNSNQPQHF.

The chain combines TRBV7-8 with TRBJ1-1, with TRBD1 identical over 10 bases. The CDR3 spans 15 residues. Germline CDR1 SGHVS, CDR2 FQNEAQ. V was clipped by 2 bases and J by 11 bases; unmatched bases: 11. CDR3 in amino acids: CASSLRRDRGPWAFF. CDR3 sequence (DNA): TGTGCCAGCAGCTTACGGCGGGACAGGGGCCCCTGGGCTTTCTTT.

The DNA of the CDR3 is TGCGCCAGCAGTTCCGGACAGGGGATAAATGAAAAACTGTTTTTT. Amino acid sequence: CASSSGQGINEKLFF. This chain uses TRBV5-1 with TRBJ1-4; the match to TRBD1 covers 9 bases. The germline gives CDR1 SGHRS, CDR2 YFSETQ. CDR3 size: 15 residues. Trimming at V came to 5 bases and at J to 5 bases, leaving 7 bases not matched to a gene.

The rearrangement links TRBV7-8 to TRBJ1-3, with D possibly TRBD1 on 6 matching bases. The V gene's germline CDR1 is SGHVS and CDR2 FQNEAQ. The CDR3 has 15 residues. Trimming pared 3 bases from V and 3 bases from J, leaving 12 bases between. CDR3: CASSLSRGVGNTIYF. The DNA for the CDR3 is TGTGCCAGCAGCTTGAGCAGGGGAGTTGGAAACACCATATATTTT.

The V call is TRBV28, the J call TRBJ1-5; possibly TRBD1 for D (5 bases). Germline CDR1 and CDR2: MDHEN and SYDVKM. CDR3 length: 17 amino acids. V lost 4 bases, J lost 0 bases, and 16 bases lay in between. The CDR3 DNA follows: TGTGCCAGCAGTTCCTCCCCGACAGTTTATAGCAATCAGCCCCAGCATTTT. Its translation: CASSSSPTVYSNQPQHF.

V is TRBV28 and J is TRBJ2-7, with 13 bases aligning to TRBD2. The V gene's germline CDR1 is MDHEN and CDR2 SYDVKM. The J segment lost 6 bases and the V segment lost 4 bases, leaving 9 bases of the junction unmatched. The CDR3 totals 16 residues. In DNA form, the CDR3 reads TGTGCCAGCAGTTCTCAACTAGCGGGAGGGCCGGGCGAGCAGTACTTC. Protein product: CASSSQLAGGPGEQYF.

The J gene is TRBJ2-2, the V gene TRBV5-4; perhaps TRBD1 as D (6 bases). Trimming pared 7 bases from V and 2 bases from J, leaving 15 bases between. In germline, CDR1 is SGHNT, CDR2 YYREEE (reference sequence). This CDR3 comprises 15 residues. The CDR3 bases are TGTGCCAGCTCATGGGACACGGTCAACACCGGGGAGCTGTTTTTT. Its translation is CASSWDTVNTGELFF. The entire variable domain, with the rest obtained from reference TRBV5-4 and TRBJ2-2, is as follows: ETGVTQSPTHLIKTRGQQVTLRCSSQSGHNTVSWYQQALGQGPQFIFQYYREEENGRGNFPPRFSGLQFPNYSSELNVNALELDDSALYLCASSWDTVNTGELFFGEGSRLTVL.

J is TRBJ2-7 and V is TRBV2, with D perhaps TRBD1 (6 bases). Between the trimmed V and J ends, which lost 8 bases and 0 bases, there was a span of 11 bases. This CDR3 contains 13 residues. Germline-derived CDR1 and CDR2 are SNHLY and FYNNEI. CDR3 sequence (DNA): TGTGCCAGCGAACAGGGTTACTCCTACGAGCAGTACTTC. Translation gives CASEQGYSYEQYF. The variable domain in full, completed from reference TRBV2 and TRBJ2-7, reads EPEVTQTPSHQVTQMGQEVILRCVPISNHLYFYWYRQILGQKVEFLVSFYNNEISEKSEIFDDQFSVERPDGSNFTLKIRSTKLEDSAMYFCASEQGYSYEQYFGPGTRLTVT.

CDR3 DNA: TGTGCCAGCAGCCAAAACCAGATCGGGGAGCTGTTTTTT. It encodes CASSQNQIGELFF. This chain joins TRBV14 and TRBJ2-2, with D uncertain. CDR3 length equals 13 residues. Trimming removed 2 bases at V and 7 bases at J, with 8 bases between. CDR1 is SGHDN, CDR2 FVKESK, per germline.

The rearrangement uses TRBV19 and TRBJ1-5, with 10 bases that match TRBD1. V shed 5 bases and J 8 bases; nucleotides not matched to a gene: 6. Germline assignment: CDR1 LNHDA and CDR2 SQIVND (reference sequence). The CDR3 is made up of 14 amino acids. The CDR3 bases are TGTGCCAGTAGTGCTCCGGGACAGGGGAAGCCCCAGCATTTT. The encoded protein is CASSAPGQGKPQHF.

A note on this clone: This sample includes further DNA sequences coding for the same CDR3. J is TRBJ2-3 and V is TRBV5-1; D uncertain. The V gene's germline CDR1 is SGHRS and CDR2 YFSETQ. The CDR3 contains 14 residues. Trimming shortened V by 0 bases and J by 1 base, and 6 bases separated the two germline ends. The CDR3 sequence is CASSLVAGTDTQYF. In DNA, the CDR3 is TGCGCCAGCAGCTTGGTTGCGGGCACAGATACGCAGTATTTT.

Regarding this clone: The same CDR3 also results from other DNA sequences found in this sample. This chain's CDR3 is CASSGQGGTGELFF. The CDR3 DNA reads as TGTGCCAGCAGTGGACAGGGGGGGACCGGGGAGCTGTTTTTT. The chain has TRBV6-4 and TRBJ2-2; 9 positions agree with TRBD1. This CDR3 is 14 amino acids long. Germline-derived CDR1 and CDR2 are MRHNA and SNTAGT. The V and J ends lost 4 bases and 5 bases, in that order; junction bases with no gene match: 2.

The chain is built from TRBV27 and TRBJ1-4; 7 positions agree with TRBD1. The CDR3 has 14 amino acids. Germline V gene lookup returns CDR1 MNHEY and CDR2 SMNVEV (reference sequence). J lost 4 bases, V lost 6 bases, and 5 bases had no gene match. The CDR3, as DNA: TGTGCCAGCAGCCGGACAGGCAATAATGAAAAACTGTTTTTT. It codes for CASSRTGNNEKLFF. Variable domain in full (rest from reference TRBV27 and TRBJ1-4): EAQVTQNPRYLITVTGKKLTVTCSQNMNHEYMSWYRQDPGLGLRQIYYSMNVEVTDKGDVPEGYKVSRKEKRNFPLILESPSPNQTSLYFCASSRTGNNEKLFFGSGTQLSVL.

In this sample, this clone turned up a few times. This rearrangement joins TRBV28 to TRBJ1-4, with 7 bases aligning to TRBD1. Trimming removed 6 bases from V and 6 bases from J; junction bases left unmatched: 7. The CDR3 runs 14 residues. Germline V gene lookup returns CDR1 MDHEN and CDR2 SYDVKM. CDR3 in amino acids: CASSLGGQDEKLFF. CDR3 bases: TGTGCCAGCAGCCTAGGGGGCCAGGATGAAAAACTGTTTTTT.

The V gene is TRBV9, the J gene TRBJ1-1, with 10 nucleotides matching TRBD1. CDR1 is SGDLS and CDR2 is YYNGEE in the germline V gene. This CDR3 is built from 14 residues. The V gene end was trimmed by 4 bases and the J gene end by 4 bases; junction bases not matched to a gene: 4. The CDR3 DNA reads as TGTGCCAGCAGCTTGGGACAGGGGATCACTGAAGCTTTCTTT. It yields the protein CASSLGQGITEAFF.

The chain uses TRBV2 and TRBJ2-3; 8 bases agree with TRBD2. There are 15 residues in the CDR3. Germline V gene data show CDR1 as SNHLY and CDR2 as FYNNEI. V shed 6 bases and J 3 bases; nucleotides not matched to a gene: 8. This CDR3 is CASRAGTSGTDTQYF. CDR3 DNA: TGTGCCAGCAGAGCCGGGACTAGTGGGACAGATACGCAGTATTTT.

The chain recombines TRBV28 with TRBJ2-1; D possibly corresponds to TRBD1 (6 bases). Per the germline V gene, CDR1 is MDHEN and CDR2 is SYDVKM. The CDR3 is 14 residues long. V was trimmed by 6 bases and J by 6 bases, leaving 15 bases between them. The CDR3 DNA sequence: TGTGCCAGCAGGACCTCCGGGACACGCAATGAGCAGTTCTTC. Its translation is CASRTSGTRNEQFF.

This clone has a handful of counts. This sequence joins TRBV9 and TRBJ2-7; 7 bases match TRBD2. The CDR3 contains 14 residues. The germline gives CDR1 SGDLS, CDR2 YYNGEE. V dropped 3 bases and J dropped 2; count of bases not matched to a gene: 5. CDR3 region: CASSAGTKTYEQYF. As DNA, the CDR3 is TGTGCCAGCAGCGCCGGGACTAAGACCTACGAGCAGTACTTC.

V and J are TRBV28 and TRBJ2-1; 9 positions agree with TRBD1. V lost 6 bases to trimming and J lost 1 base; unmatched junction nucleotides: 10. Per the germline V gene, CDR1 is MDHEN and CDR2 is SYDVKM. The CDR3 sequence is 17 residues long. The CDR3 sequence is CASRGTGNLRSYNEQFF. Here the CDR3 DNA reads TGTGCCAGCAGGGGGACAGGGAATCTTAGGTCCTACAATGAGCAGTTCTTC.

This chain links TRBV11-2 with TRBJ2-7; D may be TRBD2 (6 bases). Per the germline V gene, CDR1 is SGHAT and CDR2 is FQNNGV. The CDR3 is 15 residues long. V was shortened by 6 bases and J by 3 bases, with 18 bases between the two germline ends. The CDR3 coding sequence is TGTGCCAGCAGGGTTAGTAGCGGAGCTCTCTACGAGCAGTACTTC. This sequence encodes CASRVSSGALYEQYF.

This clone has only a few counts. The V call is TRBV5-1, the J call TRBJ2-1, with 9 bases identical to TRBD2. In germline, CDR1 is SGHRS, CDR2 YFSETQ. The CDR3 has 15 amino acids. Unmatched junction bases numbered 0, after V lost 2 bases and J lost 0 bases. The CDR3 DNA reads TGCGCCAGCAGCTTTAGCGGGAGCTCCTACAATGAGCAGTTCTTC. Encoded protein: CASSFSGSSYNEQFF.

V usage is TRBV9 and J usage is TRBJ1-1, with 10 bases matching TRBD1. Germline-derived CDR1 and CDR2 are SGDLS and YYNGEE. V shed 0 bases, J shed 5 bases, and the junction held 13 bases outside the gene matches. CDR3 length: 18 amino acids. The CDR3 bases are TGTGCCAGCAGCGTAGGGGGTCGTCAGGGGACAGGGGAAACTGAAGCTTTCTTT. Translation gives CASSVGGRQGTGETEAFF.

V usage is TRBV29-1 and J usage is TRBJ1-1; 8 nucleotides agree with TRBD1. Germline values: CDR1 SQVTM, CDR2 ANQGSEA. The CDR3 contains 13 residues. V dropped 7 bases and J dropped 1; count of bases not matched to a gene: 5. This CDR3 reads CSAAGTGNTEAFF. CDR3 nucleotides: TGCAGCGCTGCCGGGACAGGGAACACTGAAGCTTTCTTT.